A single sample gave rise to the 17 T cell receptor beta chains below, sequenced in a study of control samples from healthy donors and cancer patients. Repertoires were generated with immunoSEQ multiplex PCR, while TCRdb's copy carries only in-frame clones and drops some. The data show 150,000 to 200,000 clones, 88% seen once. The sequenced sample was blood. All receptors come from a young woman in good health.

This sequence joins TRBV5-1 and TRBJ1-6; no firm D call. V lost 0 bases and J 10 bases, leaving 8 bases between the germline ends. This CDR3 is 13 amino acids long. Germline CDR1 is SGHRS and CDR2 is YFSETQ. CDR3 protein: CASSLDPRSPLHF. DNA of the CDR3: TGCGCCAGCAGCTTGGACCCACGCTCACCCCTCCACTTT.

The chain is built from TRBV3-1 (or the pseudogene TRBV3-2) and TRBJ1-1; D gene uncertain. CDR3 length: 12 amino acids. V was trimmed by 2 bases and J by 1 base, leaving 2 bases between them. Germline V gene sequence: CDR1 LGHDT, CDR2 YNNKEL (reference sequence). CDR3 DNA sequence: TGTGCCAGCAGCCAACCGAACACTGAAGCTTTCTTT. Its protein is CASSQPNTEAFF.

In this sample, this clone turned up a few times. This chain links TRBV6-5 with TRBJ1-3; D is uncertain. CDR1 is MNHEY, CDR2 SVGAGI, per germline. V lost 6 bases, J lost 1 base, and 4 bases lay in between. The CDR3 runs 12 residues. As DNA, the CDR3 is TGTGCCAGCAGGGGGTCTGGAAACACCATATATTTT. This sequence encodes CASRGSGNTIYF.

The V call is TRBV5-4, the J call TRBJ2-5; D may be TRBD2 (6 bases). The CDR3 totals 15 residues. V was cut by 4 bases and J by 3 bases, with 16 bases left in between. The germline V gene encodes CDR1 SGHNT and CDR2 YYREEE (reference sequence). The CDR3 region has the DNA TGTGCCAGCAGCACCCCCGGGACTGCGAAAGAGACCCAGTACTTC. This encodes CASSTPGTAKETQYF. Complete variable domain (other parts from reference TRBV5-4 and TRBJ2-5): ETGVTQSPTHLIKTRGQQVTLRCSSQSGHNTVSWYQQALGQGPQFIFQYYREEENGRGNFPPRFSGLQFPNYSSELNVNALELDDSALYLCASSTPGTAKETQYFGPGTRLLVL.

The CDR3 nucleotides read TGTGCCTGGAGCCCGGGACAGATTTTCTATGGCTACACCTTC. Residues: CAWSPGQIFYGYTF. This rearrangement joins TRBV30 to TRBJ1-2; 7 bases line up with TRBD1. With V trimmed by 3 bases and J by 4 bases, 8 bases remained unmatched. There are 14 residues in the CDR3. Germline-derived CDR1 and CDR2 are GTSNPN and SVGIG (reference sequence).

The chain is built from TRBV28 and TRBJ1-3, with 7 bases identical to TRBD1. Per the germline V gene, CDR1 is MDHEN and CDR2 is SYDVKM. The junction had 9 bases not matched to a gene; V was cut back by 5 bases and J by 8 bases. This CDR3 spans 14 amino acids. CDR3 residues: CASSREGARYTIYF. The CDR3 DNA reads TGTGCCAGCAGTCGCGAGGGGGCGCGATACACCATATATTTT.

The chain has TRBV9 and TRBJ2-5; D might be TRBD1 (7 bases). Per the germline V gene, CDR1 is SGDLS and CDR2 is YYNGEE. The CDR3 runs to 15 residues. V lost 0 bases, J lost 5 bases, and 14 bases lay in between. The DNA for the CDR3 is TGTGCCAGCAGCGTAGATGGCAGGGGGGATGAGACCCAGTACTTC. Its protein product is CASSVDGRGDETQYF.

This chain connects TRBV9 to TRBJ1-5; 10 bases are shared with TRBD1. The CDR3 contains 15 residues. The trim removed 3 bases at V and 9 bases at J, leaving 9 bases unmatched. Germline V CDR1 and CDR2: SGDLS, YYNGEE. DNA of the CDR3: TGTGCCAGCAGCGGGGGACAGGGGAATAGTGGGCCCCAGCATTTT. It is translated as CASSGGQGNSGPQHF.

This chain joins TRBV19 and TRBJ1-1; 8 bases line up with TRBD1. V was clipped by 4 bases and J by 1 base; unmatched bases: 8. Germline CDR1 is LNHDA and CDR2 is SQIVND (reference sequence). This CDR3 is built from 16 residues. The CDR3 DNA reads as TGTGCCAGTAGTACTATTGGGACAGGCGAGAACACTGAAGCTTTCTTT. It yields the protein CASSTIGTGENTEAFF.

The chain is built from TRBV6-2 or TRBV6-3 and TRBJ2-7; 7 positions match TRBD2. CDR1 and CDR2 (germline): MNHEY, SVGEGT. This CDR3 is built from 15 residues. V lost 5 bases to trimming and J lost 6 bases; unmatched junction nucleotides: 13. In nucleotides, the CDR3 is TGTGCCAGCAGTATCGGACTAGTAGCTGTAGGCGAGCAGTACTTC. The encoded protein is CASSIGLVAVGEQYF.

The genes are TRBV24-1 and TRBJ2-6, with D unresolved. Trimming pared 6 bases from V and 4 bases from J, leaving 9 bases between. Germline loops: CDR1 KGHDR, CDR2 SFDVKD. This CDR3 has 14 amino acids. The CDR3 sequence is CATSTTQGANVLTF. DNA for the CDR3: TGTGCCACCAGTACAACCCAGGGGGCCAACGTCCTGACTTTC.

This clone was recorded only once. This chain joins TRBV7-9 and TRBJ2-1; 15 positions agree with TRBD2. V trimming: 5 bases; J trimming: 6 bases; junction bases outside the gene matches: 8. Per germline, CDR1 SEHNR and CDR2 FQNEAQ (reference sequence). This CDR3 contains 17 residues. The CDR3 loop is CASSRSRTSGGANEQFF. The CDR3 DNA reads TGTGCCAGCAGCCGATCTAGGACTAGCGGGGGGGCCAATGAGCAGTTCTTC.

The rearrangement links TRBV6-5 to TRBJ1-1; D is possibly TRBD1 (5 bases). V gave up 2 bases and J gave up 8 bases, with 12 bases separating them. The CDR3 runs 13 residues. Germline V gene sequence: CDR1 MNHEY, CDR2 SVGAGI. The CDR3 loop reads CASSYRSAGEAFF. The CDR3 coding sequence is TGTGCCAGCAGTTACCGTTCAGCAGGGGAAGCTTTCTTT.

The chain links TRBV4-2 to TRBJ2-5; 8 bases fit TRBD2. The CDR3 spans 16 residues. Germline lookup yields CDR1 LGHNA and CDR2 YNFKEQ. After removal of 4 bases from V and 5 bases from J, the junction contained 12 bases not matched to a gene. Written as DNA, the CDR3 is TGTGCCAGCAGCCCGCGGGCGACTAGCGACGCGGAGACCCAGTACTTC. Translated: CASSPRATSDAETQYF.

This rearrangement joins TRBV4-1 to TRBJ1-3; D remains unclear. Trimming cost V 2 bases and J 7 bases, with 9 bases left between them. The germline gives CDR1 MGHRA, CDR2 YSYEKL. The CDR3 runs to 13 residues. The CDR3 loop reads CASSQRSLNTIYF. In nucleotides, the CDR3 is TGCGCCAGCAGCCAACGGTCCCTCAACACCATATATTTT.

V gene TRBV12-5 combines with J gene TRBJ1-1, with D possibly TRBD1 on 5 matching bases. This CDR3 region has 14 residues. The V gene lost 4 bases and the J gene lost 5 bases, with 14 bases spanning the gap. CDR1 is LGHNT and CDR2 is FRNRAP in the germline V gene. In DNA, the CDR3 is TGTGCTAGTGGTTCACAGGCGGGCGGGACTGAAGCTTTCTTT. Translating gives CASGSQAGGTEAFF.

The V and J genes are TRBV2 and TRBJ2-3, with TRBD2 matching 15 bases. This CDR3 contains 14 residues. The V segment lost 8 bases and the J segment 6 bases; nucleotides outside the gene matches: 3. CDR1 and CDR2 (germline): SNHLY, FYNNEI. The CDR3 DNA reads TGTGCCAGCTGGACTAGCGGGAGGGCCGATACGCAGTATTTT. Translated, it gives CASWTSGRADTQYF.